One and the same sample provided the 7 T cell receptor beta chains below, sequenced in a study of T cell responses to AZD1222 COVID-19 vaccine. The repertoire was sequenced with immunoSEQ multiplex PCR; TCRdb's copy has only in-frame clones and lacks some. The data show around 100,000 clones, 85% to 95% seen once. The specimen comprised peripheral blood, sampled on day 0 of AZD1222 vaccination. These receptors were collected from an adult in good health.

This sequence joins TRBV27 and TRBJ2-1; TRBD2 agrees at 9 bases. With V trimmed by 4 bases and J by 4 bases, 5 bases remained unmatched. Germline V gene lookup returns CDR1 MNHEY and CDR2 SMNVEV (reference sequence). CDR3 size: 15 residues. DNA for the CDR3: TGTGCCAGCAGTTCCCCTAGCGGGACTTACAATGAGCAGTTCTTC. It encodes CASSSPSGTYNEQFF.

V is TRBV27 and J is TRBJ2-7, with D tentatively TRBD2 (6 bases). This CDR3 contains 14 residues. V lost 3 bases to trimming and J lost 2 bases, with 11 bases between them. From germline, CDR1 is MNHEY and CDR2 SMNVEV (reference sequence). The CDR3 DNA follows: TGTGCCAGCAGTTTTGAGGGAGGTCCCTACGAGCAGTACTTC. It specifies CASSFEGGPYEQYF.

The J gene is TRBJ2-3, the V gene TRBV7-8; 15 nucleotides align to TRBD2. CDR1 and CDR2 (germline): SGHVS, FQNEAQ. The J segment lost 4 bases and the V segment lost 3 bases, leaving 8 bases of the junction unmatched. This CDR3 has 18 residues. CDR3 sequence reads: CASSFGLAGGPFSDTQYF. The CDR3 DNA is TGTGCCAGCAGCTTCGGACTAGCGGGAGGGCCGTTTTCAGATACGCAGTATTTT.

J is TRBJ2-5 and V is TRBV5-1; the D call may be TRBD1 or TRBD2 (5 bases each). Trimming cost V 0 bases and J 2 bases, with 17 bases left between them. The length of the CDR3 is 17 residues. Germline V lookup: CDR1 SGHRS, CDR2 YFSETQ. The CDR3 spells CASSLAAGNSGQETQYF. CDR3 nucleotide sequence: TGCGCCAGCAGCTTGGCGGCAGGGAACAGCGGACAAGAGACCCAGTACTTC.

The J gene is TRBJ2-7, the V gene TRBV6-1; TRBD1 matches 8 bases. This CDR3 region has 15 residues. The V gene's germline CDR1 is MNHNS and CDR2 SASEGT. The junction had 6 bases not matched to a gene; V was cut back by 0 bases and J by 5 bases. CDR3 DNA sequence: TGTGCCAGCAGTGAAGCACAGGGGGGTCCTCACGAGCAGTACTTC. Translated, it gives CASSEAQGGPHEQYF.

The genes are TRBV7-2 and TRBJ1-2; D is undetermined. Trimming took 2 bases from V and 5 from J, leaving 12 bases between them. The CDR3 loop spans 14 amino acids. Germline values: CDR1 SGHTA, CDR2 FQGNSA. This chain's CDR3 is CASSLSTTEYGYTF. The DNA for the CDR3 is TGTGCCAGCAGCTTATCCACGACCGAATATGGCTACACCTTC.

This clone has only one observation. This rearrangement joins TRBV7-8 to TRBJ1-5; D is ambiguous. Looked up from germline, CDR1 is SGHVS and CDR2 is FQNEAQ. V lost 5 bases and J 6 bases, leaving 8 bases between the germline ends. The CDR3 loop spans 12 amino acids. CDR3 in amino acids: CASSPGGQPQHF. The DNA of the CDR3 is TGTGCCAGCAGCCCGGGCGGTCAGCCCCAGCATTTT.